The TCR beta chain described here comes from a study of blood T cell repertoires in COVID-19. Overall study context: Nucleic acid was either cDNA or gDNA, and it came from T cells, B-cell-depleted T cells, or PBMCs.

V was pared by 8 bases and J by 8 bases, with 9 bases of the junction left unmatched. The CDR3 has 13 amino acids. CDR1 is MGHRA and CDR2 is YSYEKL in the germline V gene. Study members were between about 18 and 95 years old and lived in some 22 US regions. Participant reports of clinical history set cohort assignment. Per the original data handling: How many nucleated cells were present was estimated from reference gene primer amplification. The table came from immunoSEQ multiplex PCR; TCRdb's copy has only in-frame clones and leaves some out. D and trimming come from the DNA, and the V and J calls and clone size come from that table. This sample yields roughly 380,000 clones, of which roughly 87% are seen a single time; approximately 3.1% belongs to the top ten.

The sample comprised PBMCs or T cells enriched from blood (not recorded which). The clonotype originates from a woman aged 25 to 39 who had recovered from COVID-19. This chain uses TRBV4-1 with TRBJ2-1; 7 bases agree with TRBD2. The CDR3 sequence is CASGAGVRDEQFF. The CDR3 region has the DNA TGCGCCAGCGGCGCGGGAGTCAGGGATGAGCAGTTCTTC.